Shown below are 6 T cell receptor beta chains from a single sample sequenced in a study of cytomegalovirus exposure and HLA in healthy donors. This PCR relied on a set of 60 Vbeta primers and 13 Jbeta primers. The protocol was immunoSEQ multiplex PCR, while the TCRdb copy is restricted to in-frame clones and leaves out a portion. Of about 140,000 clones listed, roughly 73% are singletons. The material sequenced was PBMCs. These receptors all come from a human donor in good health.

A single count supports this clone. The chain combines TRBV23-1 with TRBJ2-1, with TRBD1 matching 10 bases. TRBV23-1 is flagged as an ORF with uncertain function. V was clipped by 6 bases and J by 7 bases; unmatched bases: 6. The CDR3 is 14 residues long. The CDR3 coding sequence is TGCGCCAGCAGCCCGGGACAGGGGTTGAATGAGCAGTTCTTC. Its translation: CASSPGQGLNEQFF.

This clone was detected a few times. This sequence joins TRBV29-1 and TRBJ1-2, with TRBD1 as a possible D gene (5 bases). Germline assignment: CDR1 SQVTM and CDR2 ANQGSEA. Trimming removed 1 base at V and 0 bases at J, with 12 bases between. The CDR3 runs 15 residues. The CDR3 here is CSVEGLGGSNYGYTF. CDR3 nucleotide sequence: TGCAGCGTTGAAGGTCTGGGGGGGTCTAACTATGGCTACACCTTC.

This chain joins TRBV7-9 and TRBJ1-6, with unresolved D. Germline CDR1 and CDR2: SEHNR and FQNEAQ (reference sequence). V was cut by 1 base and J by 4 bases, with 5 bases left in between. This CDR3 is built from 14 residues. The CDR3 DNA sequence: TGTGCCAGCAGCTTAGACAGTTATAATTCACCCCTCCACTTT. This gives the protein CASSLDSYNSPLHF.

The rearrangement uses TRBV6-4 and TRBJ1-6; perhaps TRBD1 as D (5 bases). The CDR3 loop spans 14 amino acids. Germline CDR1 reads MRHNA; CDR2 reads SNTAGT. V gave up 2 bases and J gave up 6 bases, with 8 bases separating them. The CDR3 protein is CASSDGTRNSPLHF. CDR3 nucleotides: TGTGCCAGCAGTGACGGGACTCGTAATTCACCCCTCCACTTT.

V usage is TRBV6-5 and J usage is TRBJ2-7, with 8 nucleotides matching TRBD1. Germline CDR1 reads MNHEY; CDR2 reads SVGAGI. V dropped 7 bases and J dropped 7; count of bases not matched to a gene: 9. The CDR3 runs to 13 residues. CDR3 sequence: CASTRQGAGEQYF. The CDR3 coding sequence is TGTGCCAGCACGAGGCAGGGGGCCGGGGAGCAGTACTTC.

This chain uses TRBV5-8 with TRBJ2-7, with D tentatively TRBD2 (6 bases). The ends were cut back, 2 bases at V and 2 bases at J, with 11 bases in the middle. CDR1 is SGHTS and CDR2 is YDEGEE in the germline V gene. The CDR3 totals 14 residues. The CDR3, as DNA: TGTGCCAGCAGCTTTGGAGGGCGAACCTACGAGCAGTACTTC. This codes for CASSFGGRTYEQYF.